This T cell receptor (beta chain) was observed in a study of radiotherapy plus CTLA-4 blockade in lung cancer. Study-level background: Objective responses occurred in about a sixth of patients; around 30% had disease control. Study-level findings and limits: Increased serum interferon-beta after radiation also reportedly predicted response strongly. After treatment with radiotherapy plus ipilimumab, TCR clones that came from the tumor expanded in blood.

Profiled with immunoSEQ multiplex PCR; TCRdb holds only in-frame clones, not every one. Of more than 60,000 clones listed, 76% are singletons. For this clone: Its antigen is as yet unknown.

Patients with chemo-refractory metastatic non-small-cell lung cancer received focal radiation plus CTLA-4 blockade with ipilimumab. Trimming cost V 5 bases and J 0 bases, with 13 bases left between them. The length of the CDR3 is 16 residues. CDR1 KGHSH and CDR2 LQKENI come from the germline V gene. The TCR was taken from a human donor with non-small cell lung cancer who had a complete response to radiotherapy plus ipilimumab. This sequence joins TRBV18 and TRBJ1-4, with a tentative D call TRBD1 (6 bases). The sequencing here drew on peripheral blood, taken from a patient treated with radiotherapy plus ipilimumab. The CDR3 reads CASSNPGHPTNEKLFF. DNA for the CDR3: TGTGCCAGCTCAAACCCGGGACACCCAACTAATGAAAAACTGTTTTTT.